This T cell receptor beta chain was captured by sequencing in a study of CD8+ T cells in alopecia areata. Study overall: Administration of oral tofacitinib to treated patients was at 5 to 10 mg twice daily. Tofacitinib was given for 6 to 18 months, then stopped for 6 months. Study conclusions and caveats: Mice showed TCR sharing more clearly than patients did, possibly owing to HLA.

RNA was isolated and reverse transcribed to cDNA, the sequencing template. Produced via immunoSEQ multiplex PCR; TCRdb's table is partial and in-frame only. This sample has about 200,000 clones, with around 62% found just once. V lost 4 bases and J lost 1; bases outside the gene matches: 10. CDR1 is PRHDT and CDR2 is FYEKMQ in the germline V gene (reference sequence). The CDR3 is 17 residues long. Peripheral blood samples and lesional scalp punch biopsies were obtained from alopecia areata patients. As concerns this clone: Its specificity is unknown.

The source was CD4+ T cells sorted from blood, collected at week 0. The chain joins TRBV13 to TRBJ2-1; 7 positions agree with TRBD1. This receptor was obtained from a human donor with alopecia areata. The CDR3 loop reads CASSSTIQGESYNEQFF. The CDR3 DNA reads TGTGCCAGCAGCTCCACCATCCAGGGGGAATCCTACAATGAGCAGTTCTTC.